This T cell receptor (beta chain) was identified in a study of OX40 agonist ivuxolimab in advanced cancers. Study observations and caveats: Antigens targeted by the expanded peripheral T cells were not determined. By week 6 at 0.1 to 3.0 mg/kg, blood CD4+ and CD8+ T cells had expanded clonally.

Generated by immunoSEQ multiplex PCR, the TCRdb table keeps only in-frame clones and is missing some. The sample contains 75,000 to 95,000 clones, 92% of which appear only once. Germline CDR1 reads DFQATT; CDR2 reads SNEGSKA (reference sequence). Trimming stripped 7 bases from V and 1 base from J, with 7 bases between. CDR3 length: 11 amino acids. In regard to this clone: Its antigen is unknown.

The TCR originated in an adult with an advanced solid tumor such as melanoma, head and neck, liver or kidney cancer. The sequencing used CD4+ or CD8+ T cells sorted from blood, collected in a trial of the OX40 agonist ivuxolimab. The V and J genes are TRBV20-1 and TRBJ2-5; TRBD2 might be the D (5 bases). DNA of the CDR3: TGCAGTGTGCGGGTCCAAGAGACCCAGTACTTC. Translation gives CSVRVQETQYF.